This T cell receptor (beta chain) was profiled in a study of cytomegalovirus exposure and HLA in healthy donors. Whole-study findings and limits: Accurate prediction of HLA-A and HLA-B alleles (for most subjects) was reportedly achieved from TCR beta sequences. Per published reports, the classifier diagnosed cytomegalovirus status with high specificity and sensitivity.

From germline, CDR1 is SGHTA and CDR2 FQGNSA. V was shortened by 5 bases and J by 9 bases, with 17 bases between the two germline ends. The CDR3 has 15 amino acids. This clone was observed a handful of times. Its target is unknown. PCR was performed using 60 Vbeta and 13 Jbeta primers. Profiling relied on immunoSEQ multiplex PCR, and the TCRdb table lists in-frame clones only, not all of them. The sample holds 150,000 to 250,000 clones, more than 65% seen once. The source material was PBMCs. This TCR was recovered from a girl between 10 and 17 years old in good health and CMV-seropositive. V gene TRBV7-2 combines with J gene TRBJ1-6, with D uncertain. The CDR3 sequence is CASSPTGPRGSPLHF. CDR3 in DNA: TGTGCCAGCAGCCCCACCGGGCCACGGGGTTCACCCCTCCACTTT. Complete variable domain (other parts from reference TRBV7-2 and TRBJ1-6): GAGVSQSPSNKVTEKGKDVELRCDPISGHTALYWYRQSLGQGLEFLIYFQGNSAPDKSGLPSDRFSAERTGGSVSTLTIQRTQQEDSAVYLCASSPTGPRGSPLHFGNGTRLTVT.